The next 16 T cell receptor beta chains were all read from a single sample in a study of monozygotic twins with inflammatory bowel disease. TCRdb reprocessed the 5' RACE reads; each CDR3 protein has one entry and no DNA is given. The sample's table shows 400,000 to 500,000 distinct CDR3 sequences. Material for sequencing was blood. The receptors stem from a human donor with ulcerative colitis or Crohn's disease, or a healthy co-twin of an affected twin (not recorded which).

J is TRBJ2-7 and V is TRBV4-3; with no DNA, the TCRdb D assignment of TRBD1 cannot be verified. The CDR3 has 17 residues. Germline CDR1 and CDR2: LGHNA and YSLEER. The CDR3 reads CASSQDTGTGITYEQYF.

The chain couples TRBV14 to TRBJ1-1. The germline V gene has CDR1 SGHDN and CDR2 FVKESK. This CDR3 comprises 15 residues. The CDR3 region is CASSQEDGLNTEAFF.

The rearrangement links TRBV20-1 to TRBJ2-7; TCRdb calls TRBD1, which cannot be checked without DNA. This CDR3 has 13 residues. CDR1 DFQATT and CDR2 SNEGSKA come from the germline V gene (reference sequence). The CDR3 protein is CSARQGARVEQYF.

The genes are TRBV18 and TRBJ2-1; the D call from TCRdb, TRBD1, cannot be confirmed without DNA. This CDR3 is 17 amino acids long. Per germline, CDR1 KGHSH and CDR2 LQKENI. This CDR3 reads CASSQTDRGLSGNEQFF.

CDR3 protein: CASSLDGGVTYEQYF. This sequence joins TRBV7-2 and TRBJ2-7; absent DNA, TCRdb's TRBD1 call cannot be checked. CDR1 and CDR2 (germline): SGHTA, FQGNSA. The CDR3 is 15 amino acids.

The J gene is TRBJ2-1, the V gene TRBV3-1; the D call of TRBD2 rests on TCRdb alone, since no DNA is present to check it. This CDR3 spans 14 amino acids. Germline CDR1 and CDR2: LGHDT and YNNKEL (reference sequence). This chain's CDR3 is CASNSGPAYNEQFF.

The chain recombines TRBV20-1 with TRBJ2-7; TCRdb names TRBD1, which stays unverified in the absence of DNA. CDR3 length: 13 residues. In germline, CDR1 is DFQATT, CDR2 SNEGSKA (reference sequence). The CDR3: CSARQGARNEQYF.

The chain links TRBV14 to TRBJ2-1; without DNA, the TCRdb call of TRBD2 cannot be checked. Germline-derived CDR1 and CDR2 are SGHDN and FVKESK. This CDR3 has 15 amino acids. The CDR3 loop reads CASSQPGLAVNEQFF. Complete variable domain (other parts from reference TRBV14 and TRBJ2-1): EAGVTQFPSHSVIEKGQTVTLRCDPISGHDNLYWYRRVMGKEIKFLLHFVKESKQDESGMPNNRFLAERTGGTYSTLKVQPAELEDSGVYFCASSQPGLAVNEQFFGPGTRLTVL.

The rearrangement joins TRBV6-1 to TRBJ2-7. Per the germline V gene, CDR1 is MNHNS and CDR2 is SASEGT. This CDR3 is built from 12 residues. This CDR3 reads CASRTGSYEQYF.

The gene calls are TRBV6-1 and TRBJ1-5. The CDR3 contains 18 residues. Germline lookup yields CDR1 MNHNS and CDR2 SASEGT. CDR3: CASKGLGQFGPSGQPQHF.

The chain uses TRBV18 and TRBJ2-1; TCRdb names TRBD2, which stays unverified in the absence of DNA. Germline lookup yields CDR1 KGHSH and CDR2 LQKENI. The CDR3 has 15 residues. The CDR3 reads CASSPKGLANNEQFF.

The chain employs TRBV30 and TRBJ2-5; TCRdb returns TRBD1, unconfirmable since there is no DNA. Germline CDR1 GTSNPN, CDR2 SVGIG (reference sequence). There are 14 residues in the CDR3. The CDR3 reads CALDRGVVQETQYF.

The rearrangement uses TRBV14 and TRBJ2-5. The CDR3 covers 13 residues. Germline V CDR1 and CDR2: SGHDN, FVKESK. The CDR3 reads CASSQRQRETQYF.

The chain is built from TRBV11-2 and TRBJ2-3; TCRdb's D call, TRBD1, is unchecked because there is no DNA. The CDR3 has 15 residues. Germline V gene lookup returns CDR1 SGHAT and CDR2 FQNNGV. CDR3 protein: CASSLEGGGSDTQYF.

This sequence joins TRBV9 and TRBJ2-1. CDR1 SGDLS and CDR2 YYNGEE come from the germline V gene. The CDR3 has 12 amino acids. CDR3 in amino acids: CASSVSGAEQFF.

The chain is built from TRBV5-4 and TRBJ2-2; TCRdb outputs TRBD1, but without DNA this stays unchecked. The CDR3 spans 17 residues. The germline gives CDR1 SGHNT, CDR2 YYREEE (reference sequence). CDR3 sequence: CASSLAERTGDTGELFF.